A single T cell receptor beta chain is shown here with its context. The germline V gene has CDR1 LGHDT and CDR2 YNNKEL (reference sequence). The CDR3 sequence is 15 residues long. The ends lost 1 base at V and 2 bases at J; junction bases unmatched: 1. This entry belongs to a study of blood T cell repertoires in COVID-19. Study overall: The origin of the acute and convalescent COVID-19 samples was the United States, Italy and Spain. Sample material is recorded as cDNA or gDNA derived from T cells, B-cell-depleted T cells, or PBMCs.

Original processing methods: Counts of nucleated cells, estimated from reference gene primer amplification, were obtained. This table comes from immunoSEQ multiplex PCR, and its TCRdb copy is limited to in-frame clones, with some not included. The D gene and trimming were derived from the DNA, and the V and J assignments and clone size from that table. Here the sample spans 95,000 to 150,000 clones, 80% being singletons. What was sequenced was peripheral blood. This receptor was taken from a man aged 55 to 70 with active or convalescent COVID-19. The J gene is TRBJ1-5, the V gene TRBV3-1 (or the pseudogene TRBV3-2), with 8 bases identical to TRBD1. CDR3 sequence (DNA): TGTGCCAGCAGCCAAGCGGGACAGGGCAATCAGCCCCAGCATTTT. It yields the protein CASSQAGQGNQPQHF.